The subject of this entry is one T cell receptor beta chain. Its target is unknown. This sample stems from a study of cytomegalovirus exposure and HLA in healthy donors. Study background: Out of about 410 genotyped donors, about 84% belonged to the Caucasian-associated ancestry cluster.

Study-level results: TCR beta V- and J-gene trimming, according to a later analysis, was linked to a missense DCLRE1C variant. Accurate HLA-A and HLA-B prediction from TCR beta sequences was reported for most subjects.

The PCR had 60 Vbeta and 13 Jbeta primers. Some clones are missing from TCRdb's copy, which holds only in-frame ones; the method was immunoSEQ multiplex PCR. The sample has about 140,000 clones, about 80% seen once. The origin of this receptor is a female donor in good health and CMV-seronegative. Material for sequencing was PBMCs.

In nucleotides, the CDR3 is TGCGCCAGCAGAGTAGACAGACGACCTAATGAAAAACTGTTTTTT. Its protein is CASRVDRRPNEKLFF. The chain has TRBV5-1 and TRBJ1-4; possible D gene TRBD1, 5 bases. This CDR3 has 15 amino acids. CDR1 SGHRS and CDR2 YFSETQ come from the germline V gene. Trimming stripped 5 bases from V and 3 bases from J, with 14 bases between.